The 3 T cell receptor beta chains below all came from one sample that was sequenced in a study of CD8 T cells in ankylosing spondylitis. TCRdb recomputed calls from the 5' RACE reads with MiXCR, one row per CDR3 protein. Here the sample spans under 250,000 distinct CDR3 sequences, roughly a tenth being singletons. Sequencing was carried out using blood, either unsorted or a sorted T cell fraction (not recorded which). The receptors were sampled from a male donor with ankylosing spondylitis or in good health (not recorded which).

In its sample, this clonotype was seen many times. J is TRBJ1-2 and V is TRBV21-1; the table's D call, TRBD1, has no DNA check behind it. TRBV21-1 is a listed pseudogene. CDR3 length equals 16 residues. The CDR3 DNA follows: TGTGCCAGCAGCAAAGGATTGGGGGGCGTTTACTATGGCTACACCTTC. This sequence encodes CASSKGLGGVYYGYTF.

This clonotype was detected a few times. The chain couples TRBV12-3 or TRBV12-4 to TRBJ2-3; TRBD1 matches 7 bases. Germline trimming cut 5 bases from V and 3 bases from J; bases unmatched to any gene: 8. The CDR3 spans 15 residues. The CDR3 region is CASSRDGTETDTQYF. The CDR3 DNA sequence: TGTGCCAGCAGTAGAGATGGGACAGAGACAGATACGCAGTATTTT.

This clonotype was counted many times. V gene TRBV20-1 combines with J gene TRBJ1-2, with 9 bases fitting TRBD1. The CDR3 is 16 residues long. Germline V CDR1 and CDR2: DFQATT, SNEGSKA (reference sequence). J was trimmed by 8 bases and V by 5 bases; bases with no gene match: 18. The CDR3 DNA follows: TGCAGTGCTTCCGCAAATCCCTCGGGACAGGGTCGGGGCTACACCTTC. Translating it yields CSASANPSGQGRGYTF.